The 12 T cell receptor beta chains presented below share a single source sample, sequenced in a study of blood T cell repertoires in COVID-19. The data were produced by immunoSEQ multiplex PCR, yet TCRdb's version contains in-frame clones alone and is incomplete. Of approximately 110,000 clones listed, approximately 90% are singletons. The sample comprised peripheral blood. These receptors originate from a woman aged 70 to 79 who had recovered from COVID-19.

V gene TRBV18 combines with J gene TRBJ1-5; maybe TRBD1 (5 bases). V gave up 3 bases and J gave up 4 bases, with 7 bases separating them. The CDR3 extends over 13 amino acids. Germline-derived CDR1 and CDR2 are KGHSH and LQKENI. CDR3 nucleotide sequence: TGTGCCAGCTCACCGGGGGGTAATCAGCCCCAGCATTTT. Residues: CASSPGGNQPQHF. Variable domain in full (rest from reference TRBV18 and TRBJ1-5): NAGVMQNPRHLVRRRGQEARLRCSPMKGHSHVYWYRQLPEEGLKFMVYLQKENIIDESGMPKERFSAEFPKEGPSILRIQQVVRGDSAAYFCASSPGGNQPQHFGDGTRLSIL.

This rearrangement joins TRBV9 to TRBJ2-7, with 11 bases that match TRBD2. This CDR3 is built from 15 residues. Per germline, CDR1 SGDLS and CDR2 YYNGEE. Losses at the gene ends were 3 bases for V and 0 bases for J; bases not matched to a gene: 2. In DNA form, the CDR3 reads TGTGCCAGCAGCGCTACTAGCGGGAGCTCCTACGAGCAGTACTTC. Translating gives CASSATSGSSYEQYF.

The V and J genes are TRBV2 and TRBJ1-1, with D unclear. The germline V gene has CDR1 SNHLY and CDR2 FYNNEI. The CDR3 extends over 15 amino acids. Trimming stripped 7 bases from V and 1 base from J, with 16 bases between. DNA of the CDR3: TGTGCCAGCACTCCATCCCTTTCAGGGAACACTGAAGCTTTCTTT. Protein: CASTPSLSGNTEAFF.

The chain uses TRBV28 and TRBJ1-4, with D possibly matching TRBD1 (6 bases). The CDR3 contains 16 residues. Trimming left V 2 bases short and J 4 bases short, with 14 bases between. Germline V lookup: CDR1 MDHEN, CDR2 SYDVKM. The CDR3 region is CASSLAGALLNEKLFF. The CDR3 coding sequence is TGTGCCAGCAGTTTAGCAGGGGCCCTCCTTAATGAAAAACTGTTTTTT.

This clone has a handful of counts. The chain couples TRBV30 to TRBJ2-3; perhaps TRBD2 as D (7 bases). Trimming left V 4 bases short and J 0 bases short, with 11 bases between. This CDR3 region has 14 residues. Germline V gene sequence: CDR1 GTSNPN, CDR2 SVGIG (reference sequence). Here the CDR3 reads CAWMRGLSTDTQYF. CDR3 DNA: TGTGCCTGGATGCGGGGGCTAAGCACAGATACGCAGTATTTT.

The genes are TRBV5-1 and TRBJ1-3; D gene ambiguous. The germline gives CDR1 SGHRS, CDR2 YFSETQ. With 2 bases removed from V and 2 bases from J, the gap between germline ends came to 14 bases. CDR3 length equals 16 residues. This chain's CDR3 is CASSFREWRAGNTIYF. CDR3 in DNA: TGCGCCAGCAGCTTTAGGGAGTGGAGGGCTGGAAACACCATATATTTT.

This chain uses TRBV12-1 with TRBJ2-4; the table's TRBD1 call for D was not verified on the DNA. TRBV12-1 is noted as a pseudogene. This CDR3 spans 15 amino acids. CDR3 region: CASADPGEAKNIQYF. The DNA for the CDR3 is TGTGCCAGCGCCGACCCAGGGGAGGCCAAAAACATTCAGTACTTC.

This clone was seen a handful of times. This sequence joins TRBV18 and TRBJ2-7; 7 nucleotides align to TRBD1. Looked up from germline, CDR1 is KGHSH and CDR2 is LQKENI. The CDR3 extends over 15 amino acids. V dropped 2 bases and J dropped 3; count of bases not matched to a gene: 7. CDR3 DNA: TGTGCCAGCTCACCATTGAGGGACAGAAACTACGAGCAGTACTTC. It is translated as CASSPLRDRNYEQYF.

The chain uses TRBV19 and TRBJ2-3; 8 nucleotides match TRBD1. Unmatched junction bases numbered 2, after V lost 3 bases and J lost 0 bases. CDR1 and CDR2 (germline): LNHDA, SQIVND (reference sequence). The CDR3 is 15 residues long. The CDR3 reads CASSIRTGSTDTQYF. The CDR3 DNA follows: TGTGCCAGTAGTATTCGGACAGGGAGCACAGATACGCAGTATTTT.

In this sample, this clone turned up once. The rearrangement links TRBV14 to TRBJ1-1; no clear D gene. The CDR3 is 16 residues long. The ends were cut back, 5 bases at V and 2 bases at J, with 18 bases in the middle. Germline-derived CDR1 and CDR2 are SGHDN and FVKESK. The CDR3 spells CASSVLSGLSNTEAFF. The CDR3 DNA reads as TGTGCCAGCAGCGTGTTGTCCGGTCTCTCAAACACTGAAGCTTTCTTT.

The chain employs TRBV6-2 or TRBV6-3 and TRBJ2-7, with 7 bases identical to TRBD1. J gave up 3 bases and V 5 bases, and 13 bases lay outside the gene matches. The CDR3 consists of 16 residues. Germline V CDR1 and CDR2: MNHEY, SVGEGT. The CDR3 nucleotides are TGTGCCAGCAGTGTGCCCTTCCGGGACAGACTCTACGAGCAGTACTTC. Translated, it gives CASSVPFRDRLYEQYF.

In its sample, this clone was seen once. The V and J genes are TRBV24-1 and TRBJ1-2; 8 bases match TRBD1. The CDR3 covers 15 residues. V dropped 5 bases and J dropped 7; count of bases not matched to a gene: 11. CDR1 and CDR2 (germline): KGHDR, SFDVKD. The CDR3 here is CATSAADRDLGGYTF. The CDR3, as DNA: TGTGCCACCAGTGCCGCGGACAGGGACTTGGGTGGCTACACCTTC.